This T cell receptor beta chain came from a study of cytomegalovirus exposure and HLA in healthy donors. Study-level results: A later analysis reported that several of the most significant clusters appeared to be linked to common viral pathogens, among them Epstein-Barr virus.

PCR employed 60 Vbeta and 13 Jbeta primers. TCRdb's copy holds only in-frame clones and misses some; the assay was immunoSEQ multiplex PCR. The data show 60,000 to 80,000 clones, less than 70% seen once. In the case of this clone: Its specificity is not known.

The CDR3 loop spans 15 amino acids. Losses at the gene ends were 4 bases for V and 5 bases for J; bases not matched to a gene: 5. Germline V CDR1 and CDR2: SGHAT, FQNNGV. This sequence was found in a man younger than 40 in good health and CMV-seronegative. The sample was PBMCs. V is TRBV11-2 and J is TRBJ2-1; TRBD2 aligns across 10 bases. Here the CDR3 DNA reads TGTGCCAGCAGCTCGGGACTAGCGTTTCACAATGAGCAGTTCTTC. Translated, it gives CASSSGLAFHNEQFF.